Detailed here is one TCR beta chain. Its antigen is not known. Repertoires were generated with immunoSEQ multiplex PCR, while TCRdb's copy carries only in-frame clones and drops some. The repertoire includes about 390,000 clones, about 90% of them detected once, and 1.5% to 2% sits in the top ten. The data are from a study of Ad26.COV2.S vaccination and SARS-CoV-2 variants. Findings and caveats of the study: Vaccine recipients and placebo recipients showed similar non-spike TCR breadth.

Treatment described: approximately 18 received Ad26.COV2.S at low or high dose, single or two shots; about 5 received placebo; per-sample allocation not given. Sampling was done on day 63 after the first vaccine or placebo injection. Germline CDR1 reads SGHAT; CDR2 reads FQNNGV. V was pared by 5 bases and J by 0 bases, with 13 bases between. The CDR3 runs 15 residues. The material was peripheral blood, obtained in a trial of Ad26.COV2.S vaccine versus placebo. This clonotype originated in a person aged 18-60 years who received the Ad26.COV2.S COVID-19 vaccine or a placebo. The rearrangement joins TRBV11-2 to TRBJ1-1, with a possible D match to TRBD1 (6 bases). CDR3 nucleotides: TGTGCCAGCAGCAAAACCGGGACACTGAACACTGAAGCTTTCTTT. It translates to CASSKTGTLNTEAFF.